This T cell receptor beta chain was profiled in a study of blood T cells in healthy people across ages. Study context: With template switching, about one barcoded beta molecule was captured per two T cells.

Germline CDR1 reads KGHSH; CDR2 reads LQKENI. Trimming removed 8 bases from V and 5 bases from J, with 15 bases in between. The CDR3 has 13 amino acids. The authors drew about 9.5 milliliters of peripheral blood from each donor. This clonotype appeared many times. It was with a sample-barcoded 5' primer and a J-beta primer mix that a second PCR of roughly 7 to 12 cycles was run. At least 2.5 million CDR3-containing paired-end reads were obtained per sample. TCRdb called the 5' RACE reads again in MiXCR, with one record for every CDR3 protein. The data hold about 780,000 distinct CDR3 sequences, with roughly 25% observed a single time. The sample also formed part of further work on T cells of mothers and their children.

Sequences were obtained from blood. The TCR comes from a boy aged 5-17 years in good health. This chain joins TRBV18 and TRBJ2-5; tentative D call: TRBD2 (6 bases). In DNA, the CDR3 is TGTGCCAGCAGTCCCAGGGCGGGGGAGACCCAGTACTTC. This sequence encodes CASSPRAGETQYF.